This T cell receptor beta chain derives from a study of shared clonotypes between healthy human individuals. Overall study findings and caveats: Generally, naive subsets came out with larger estimated richness than memory subsets.

Several immunoSEQ plates held equal portions of the genomic DNA taken from each subset. Data came from immunoSEQ multiplex PCR; TCRdb stores just in-frame clones and leaves some out. The sample has millions of clones; around nine tenths are singletons. A remark on this clone: Its target is unknown.

The donors were all Caucasian adults (living in Nashville, Tennessee). The germline CDR1 and CDR2 sequences are KGHSH and LQKENI. The V gene end was trimmed by 3 bases and the J gene end by 10 bases; junction bases not matched to a gene: 16. The CDR3 extends over 16 amino acids. The source of this sequence is a man younger than 35 in good health. The sequenced sample was naive CD4+ T cells sorted from blood. Subset in this sample: CD45RA+ positively selected. This chain connects TRBV18 to TRBJ2-3; 7 nucleotides line up with TRBD2. CDR3 sequence: CASSPTRGDGAGSQYF. The CDR3 coding sequence is TGTGCCAGCTCACCCACCCGGGGGGATGGGGCCGGGTCGCAGTATTTT.